The 25 T cell receptor beta chains in this list originate from one sample, sequenced in a study of blood T cell repertoires in COVID-19. This table comes from immunoSEQ multiplex PCR, and its TCRdb copy is limited to in-frame clones, with some not included. The sample holds under 300,000 clones, roughly 87% seen once. Sample: peripheral blood. These receptors came from a man aged 55 to 70 who had recovered from COVID-19.

This chain connects TRBV19 to TRBJ2-1, with TRBD1 as a possible D gene (6 bases). The CDR3 covers 15 residues. Trimming took 6 bases from V and 0 from J, leaving 12 bases between them. Germline-derived CDR1 and CDR2 are LNHDA and SQIVND (reference sequence). The CDR3 DNA sequence: TGTGCCAGTAGCCCTACAGGGAGCTCCTACAATGAGCAGTTCTTC. The encoded protein is CASSPTGSSYNEQFF.

The chain carries TRBV27 and TRBJ2-3; D is uncertain. The CDR3 loop spans 14 amino acids. Germline V gene data show CDR1 as MNHEY and CDR2 as SMNVEV (reference sequence). Trimming cost V 3 bases and J 0 bases, with 7 bases left between them. This CDR3 is CASSFYQSTDTQYF. The CDR3 DNA is TGTGCCAGCAGTTTTTACCAGAGCACAGATACGCAGTATTTT.

Concerning this clone: The sample contains more than one DNA sequence encoding this CDR3. The chain combines TRBV19 with TRBJ1-2, with a possible D match to TRBD1 (6 bases). CDR1 is LNHDA, CDR2 SQIVND, per germline (reference sequence). CDR3 length equals 13 residues. With 5 bases removed from V and 1 base from J, the gap between germline ends came to 8 bases. CDR3 DNA: TGTGCCAGTAGTCTACAGGGTAACTATGGCTACACCTTC. Translated: CASSLQGNYGYTF.

The chain combines TRBV11-2 with TRBJ1-6, with a possible D match to TRBD1 (5 bases). The CDR3 covers 17 residues. V dropped 1 base and J dropped 7 bases, with 17 bases sitting between them. CDR1 SGHAT and CDR2 FQNNGV come from the germline V gene. The CDR3 sequence is CASSLGAGVYMNSPLHF. CDR3 DNA sequence: TGTGCCAGCAGCTTAGGGGCGGGGGTTTATATGAATTCACCCCTCCACTTT.

The chain uses TRBV11-2 and TRBJ2-7, with TRBD2 matching 12 bases. This CDR3 is built from 15 residues. Germline V gene sequence: CDR1 SGHAT, CDR2 FQNNGV. The ends lost 2 bases at V and 4 bases at J; junction bases unmatched: 3. DNA for the CDR3: TGTGCCAGCAGCTTACGAGGGACTAGCGGGTACGAGCAGTACTTC. This encodes CASSLRGTSGYEQYF. Full variable domain (outside the CDR3, taken from reference TRBV11-2 and TRBJ2-7): EAGVAQSPRYKIIEKRQSVAFWCNPISGHATLYWYQQILGQGPKLLIQFQNNGVVDDSQLPKDRFSAERLKGVDSTLKIQPAKLEDSAVYLCASSLRGTSGYEQYFGPGTRLTVT.

V gene TRBV2 combines with J gene TRBJ2-3; the D gene is possibly TRBD1 (6 bases). The CDR3 covers 14 residues. V lost 2 bases to trimming and J lost 9 bases, with 15 bases between them. The germline V gene has CDR1 SNHLY and CDR2 FYNNEI. As DNA, the CDR3 is TGTGCCAGCAGTGAAACGCGAGGACAGAGGACGCAGTATTTT. Protein sequence: CASSETRGQRTQYF.

This sequence joins TRBV3-1 (or the pseudogene TRBV3-2) and TRBJ1-5; no clear D. The V and J ends lost 2 bases and 7 bases respectively, with 6 bases between them. The germline gives CDR1 LGHDT, CDR2 YNNKEL (reference sequence). The CDR3 runs 12 residues. CDR3 DNA sequence: TGTGCCAGCAGCCAACCTGGCCAGCCCCAGCATTTT. It yields the protein CASSQPGQPQHF.

The rearrangement links TRBV5-1 to TRBJ2-7, with unresolved D. The CDR3 is 16 residues long. V was trimmed by 7 bases and J by 0 bases, leaving 20 bases between them. Germline V gene lookup returns CDR1 SGHRS and CDR2 YFSETQ. This CDR3 reads CASDQVLMLGSYEQYF. CDR3 coding DNA: TGCGCCAGCGACCAGGTTTTGATGTTGGGCTCCTACGAGCAGTACTTC.

This rearrangement joins TRBV27 to TRBJ1-5; TRBD1 might be the D (6 bases). CDR1 MNHEY and CDR2 SMNVEV come from the germline V gene (reference sequence). Between the trimmed V and J ends, which lost 7 bases and 9 bases, there was a span of 19 bases. CDR3 size: 14 residues. CDR3 in amino acids: CASIKPTGSMPQHF. The CDR3 nucleotides read TGTGCCAGCATCAAACCGACAGGTTCTATGCCCCAGCATTTT.

The chain joins TRBV7-8 to TRBJ2-5; 14 bases line up with TRBD2. Trimming removed 0 bases from V and 7 bases from J; junction bases left unmatched: 10. This CDR3 spans 18 amino acids. The germline V gene has CDR1 SGHVS and CDR2 FQNEAQ. CDR3 in DNA: TGTGCCAGCAGCTTAGCGCTAAGGACTAGCGGGAGGACGACGACCCAGTACTTC. Translation gives CASSLALRTSGRTTTQYF.

This clone was observed once. The V gene is TRBV5-1, the J gene TRBJ2-7; maybe TRBD1 (6 bases). CDR1 and CDR2 (germline): SGHRS, YFSETQ. The V gene lost 1 base and the J gene lost 4 bases, with 27 bases spanning the gap. This CDR3 comprises 19 residues. The DNA of the CDR3 is TGCGCCAGCAGCTTGACCAAGCGAAACAAGGGACACCCTTGGTACGAGCAGTACGTC. Amino acids: CASSLTKRNKGHPWYEQYV.

V gene TRBV18 combines with J gene TRBJ2-1, with D possibly matching TRBD1 (5 bases). V dropped 3 bases and J dropped 6 bases, with 18 bases sitting between them. CDR1 and CDR2 from the germline V gene are KGHSH and LQKENI. CDR3 length equals 16 residues. CDR3 sequence reads: CASSPRQVQGSNEQFF. The CDR3, as DNA: TGTGCCAGCTCACCTCGTCAAGTGCAGGGTAGCAATGAGCAGTTCTTC. Full variable domain (remainder filled in from reference TRBV18 and TRBJ2-1): NAGVMQNPRHLVRRRGQEARLRCSPMKGHSHVYWYRQLPEEGLKFMVYLQKENIIDESGMPKERFSAEFPKEGPSILRIQQVVRGDSAAYFCASSPRQVQGSNEQFFGPGTRLTVL.

This rearrangement joins TRBV6-6 to TRBJ1-3; the match to TRBD1 covers 10 bases. V trimming: 5 bases; J trimming: 1 base; junction bases outside the gene matches: 11. Germline V gene lookup returns CDR1 MNHNY and CDR2 SVGAGI (reference sequence). The CDR3 sequence is 18 residues long. DNA of the CDR3: TGTGCCAGCAGTCGAGACAGGGGGCGAATATCTTCTGGAAACACCATATATTTT. This encodes CASSRDRGRISSGNTIYF.

This chain uses TRBV11-2 with TRBJ2-7; 8 bases fit TRBD1. Germline V gene data show CDR1 as SGHAT and CDR2 as FQNNGV. The CDR3 is made up of 16 amino acids. Trimming took 0 bases from V and 1 from J; bases not matched to a gene: 5. CDR3 loop: CASSLDAGGASYEQYV. As DNA, the CDR3 is TGTGCCAGCAGCTTAGATGCAGGGGGCGCTTCCTACGAGCAGTACGTC.

This clone came up once. V gene TRBV5-1 combines with J gene TRBJ1-5, with D possibly matching TRBD1 (6 bases). Germline-derived CDR1 and CDR2 are SGHRS and YFSETQ. The CDR3 is made up of 14 amino acids. V lost 4 bases, J lost 6 bases, and 14 bases lay in between. The CDR3 protein is CASSPTGSSQPQHF. CDR3 sequence (DNA): TGCGCCAGCAGCCCAACAGGGTCCAGTCAGCCCCAGCATTTT.

The DNA of the CDR3 is TGTGCCAGTAGTGCAGGGGCAGGCGGGAACTATGGCTACACCTTC. Protein sequence: CASSAGAGGNYGYTF. This chain links TRBV19 with TRBJ1-2; D perhaps matches TRBD1 (6 bases). Per germline, CDR1 LNHDA and CDR2 SQIVND (reference sequence). V shed 5 bases and J shed 2 bases, with 15 bases lying between them. The CDR3 totals 15 residues.

V usage is TRBV6-5 and J usage is TRBJ1-1; the D is unclear. Germline V lookup: CDR1 MNHEY, CDR2 SVGAGI. The CDR3 has 14 residues. Trimming removed 7 bases at V and 1 base at J, with 13 bases between. The CDR3 DNA sequence: TGTGCCAGCACCGGAGGTTGGGGGAACACTGAAGCTTTCTTT. This gives the protein CASTGGWGNTEAFF.

This chain connects TRBV11-2 to TRBJ2-7; D perhaps matches TRBD1 (5 bases). This CDR3 region has 14 residues. The V gene's germline CDR1 is SGHAT and CDR2 FQNNGV. The germline V and J ends were trimmed by 1 base and 9 bases, with 16 bases remaining between them. CDR3 region: CASSLVVRADGQYF. The CDR3 bases are TGTGCCAGCAGCTTAGTGGTCAGGGCCGACGGGCAGTACTTC.

This sequence joins TRBV19 and TRBJ2-6; the match to TRBD1 covers 7 bases. The V segment lost 10 bases and the J segment 3 bases; nucleotides outside the gene matches: 9. CDR3 length: 15 amino acids. The germline CDR1 and CDR2 sequences are LNHDA and SQIVND (reference sequence). In DNA form, the CDR3 reads TGTGCCACTGCCGCCGACAGGGTTGGGGCCAACGTCCTGACTTTC. Translating it yields CATAADRVGANVLTF. The full variable domain, completed using reference TRBV19 and TRBJ2-6, is DGGITQSPKYLFRKEGQNVTLSCEQNLNHDAMYWYRQDPGQGLRLIYYSQIVNDFQKGDIAEGYSVSREKKESFPLTVTSAQKNPTAFYLCATAADRVGANVLTFGAGSRLTVL.

In nucleotides, the CDR3 is TGTGCTAGTGGGTACCGGGACAGGGGCACAGATACGCAGTATTTT. It yields the protein CASGYRDRGTDTQYF. The chain uses TRBV12-5 and TRBJ2-3, with TRBD1 matching 9 bases. The J segment lost 1 base and the V segment lost 6 bases, leaving 5 bases of the junction unmatched. The CDR3 has 15 amino acids. The germline gives CDR1 LGHNT, CDR2 FRNRAP. The full variable domain, rest sourced from reference TRBV12-5 and TRBJ2-3, is DARVTQTPRHKVTEMGQEVTMRCQPILGHNTVFWYRQTMMQGLELLAYFRNRAPLDDSGMPKDRFSAEMPDATLATLKIQPSEPRDSAVYFCASGYRDRGTDTQYFGPGTRLTVL.

The rearrangement joins TRBV30 to TRBJ1-5; D unclear. V was clipped by 6 bases and J by 4 bases, with 16 bases between them. The CDR3 runs 14 residues. Germline-derived CDR1 and CDR2 are GTSNPN and SVGIG (reference sequence). CDR3: CACSSSLRNQPQHF. CDR3 coding DNA: TGTGCCTGTTCGTCCTCCCTGCGGAATCAGCCCCAGCATTTT.

CDR3 nucleotides: TGTGCCAGCAGCCATCAGGGCGATCCCCTCCACTTT. It codes for CASSHQGDPLHF. V usage is TRBV7-9 and J usage is TRBJ1-6, with D possibly TRBD1 on 5 matching bases. The CDR3 totals 12 residues. V was clipped by 5 bases and J by 13 bases, with 12 bases between them. The V gene's germline CDR1 is SEHNR and CDR2 FQNEAQ (reference sequence).

This clone has just one count. CDR3 in amino acids: CASGAGAGGNTIYF. CDR3 sequence (DNA): TGTGCCAGCGGGGCGGGGGCAGGTGGAAACACCATATATTTT. The chain is built from TRBV3-1 (or the pseudogene TRBV3-2) and TRBJ1-3; D is possibly TRBD1 (6 bases). The CDR3 sequence is 14 residues long. The ends were cut back, 8 bases at V and 3 bases at J, with 14 bases in the middle. Germline lookup yields CDR1 LGHDT and CDR2 YNNKEL (reference sequence).

The chain links TRBV6-5 to TRBJ1-2; possibly TRBD1 for D (6 bases). The CDR3 length is 14 residues. V shed 8 bases and J shed 3 bases, with 16 bases lying between them. In germline, CDR1 is MNHEY, CDR2 SVGAGI. CDR3 residues: CASLGSGDYYGYTF. CDR3 DNA sequence: TGTGCCAGCTTAGGTTCAGGGGATTACTATGGCTACACCTTC.

This clone was recorded only once. The V and J genes are TRBV6-4 and TRBJ2-3; 7 bases map to TRBD1. The CDR3 spans 14 residues. CDR1 and CDR2 from the germline V gene are MRHNA and SNTAGT. V shed 4 bases and J 2 bases; nucleotides not matched to a gene: 3. CDR3 in amino acids: CASSADRVTDTQYF. As DNA, the CDR3 is TGTGCCAGCAGTGCCGACAGGGTCACAGATACGCAGTATTTT.